This T cell receptor (beta chain) was recovered during a study of T cells in Graves' hyperthyroidism and ophthalmopathy. Study as a whole: Blood was drawn when the patient was first diagnosed and still untreated.

The CDR3 loop spans 11 amino acids. Graves' hyperthyroidism qualified as stable when ophthalmopathy did not progress within 18 months. Orbital computed tomography and thyroid ultrasound, together with serum TRAb and thyroxine and clinical symptoms, were used for diagnoses. Remarks on this clonotype: A junction end diverges from the germline sequence, so it may reflect a read error.

RNA transcripts served as the template for amplifying TCR beta CDR3 regions. Initially, a first-round RT-PCR of the TCR CDR3 employed the HTBI primer set. Using its own MiXCR run on the multiplex PCR reads, TCRdb lists one record per CDR3 protein. The table records under 300,000 distinct CDR3 sequences, roughly 13% of them present only once. The sample was blood. The clonotype comes from a woman in her 40s with Graves' hyperthyroidism. V usage is TRBV12-3 or TRBV12-4 and J usage is TRBJ2-1; possible D gene TRBD1, 5 bases. The CDR3, as DNA: TGTGCCGGCAGCCCAGGGAATGAGCAGTTCTTC. As protein: CAGSPGNEQFF.